What follows is one TCR beta chain and its context. This clone's antigen is unknown. No much larger clonotype is one base removed from it; base qualities were not supplied. The data stem from a study of shared clonotypes between healthy human individuals (dated by TCRdb to about 2020). For context, the study as a whole: A couple of women and three men aged 18 to 49 years were included in the cohort. To increase sequencing depth and limit assay-specific biases, TCR repertoire library preparation and sequencing were carried out by different laboratories using diverse techniques. To estimate repertoire size and how much clonotype sharing occurs between individuals, the study deeply sequenced the blood TCR repertoires of five healthy adults. For each donor, three plates each were used for CD4 naive and CD4 memory, two plates were used for CD8 naive, and one plate was used for CD8 memory. Each donor's leukapheresis produced roughly between roughly 0.94 and 9.5 billion PBMCs.

TCR CDR3 regions were amplified from genomic DNA by multiplex PCR using the deep immunoSEQ assay. Extracted genomic DNA from each cell subset was spread evenly across all wells of several immunoSEQ 96-well plates, with each plate serving as a replicate. Each replicate PCR for sorted subsets received roughly 0.2 ug genomic DNA, equal to roughly 30,000 T cell genomes. The purified libraries were quantified using a Qubit 3.0 fluorometer, sized with a Bioanalyzer 2100, and then quantified again using the KAPA Library Quantification kit. Every immunoSEQ 96-well plate was sequenced on a separate single-read 150-cycle Illumina NextSeq 550 flow cell. The authors' pipeline ran thus. Because only junctional sequences without quality scores were contained in the immunoSEQ output, filtering matching that applied to full-length reads could not be performed. Sequences were annotated with PyIR, a Python wrapper for IgBLAST v1.9, and V/J genes and CDR3 were assigned using IMGT germline references. Reads with weak V/J assignments (E-value above 1e-6), missing CDR3, stop codons, out-of-frame junctions, or ambiguous translated residues were removed. V3J clonotypes were defined as sequences sharing an identical inferred V gene, J gene, and CDR3 amino acid sequence. The percentage overlap between two repertoires was calculated by dividing the number of shared unique clonotypes by the size of the smaller repertoire. Repertoire richness was assessed with RTK rarefaction, the Chao1 estimator, and Recon v2.1 estimates of unobserved clonotypes. OLGA was used to compute generation probabilities for all TCRbeta clonotypes that the gDNA method yielded from a few donors. Here the immuneACCESS table is served through TCRdb, limited to in-frame sequences with V and J called. Missing clones are a known gap in these copies; in checked studies unresolved V genes cover under half, and the rest lacks a known reason. V and J calls and clone size are those listed in that table; D and trimming were worked out from the DNA. This sample is represented by 800,000 to 950,000 clones; about 96% of them were singletons. The leading ten clones occupy 0.2% to 0.25% of the sample.

Compared with germline, V lacks 5 bases and J lacks 2 bases; bases without a gene match: 6. The germline V gene supplies CDR1 SGHVS and CDR2 FQNEAQ. CDR3 length: 16 amino acids, cysteine to phenylalanine. Only the CDR3 DNA is retained, 48 bases long and in frame from the first base. CD8 naive samples consisted of CD45RO-negative cells that were positively selected for CCR7, yielding a CD45RA+CCR7+ population without TemRA cells. The donors were healthy, HIV-negative adults who had no recently reported acute infections or vaccinations. Only Caucasian adults living in Nashville, Tennessee, USA were represented among the donors. After blood collection by leukapheresis, PBMCs were isolated using Ficoll-Histopaque density gradient centrifugation and then cryopreserved in the vapor phase of liquid nitrogen. Analytical flow cytometry was used to check the purity and quantity of each magnetically sorted T cell population. Genomic DNA was isolated from every sorted fraction and measured by UV absorbance on a Nanodrop 2000c.

Points the paper makes about the study in general: Sampling was limited to blood, and TCR repertoires in tissue likely differ from TCR repertoires in blood. The small number of donors limited the genetic and exposure-history diversity represented. Estimated clonotype richness was generally larger for naive than for memory subsets. When several donors were compared, the shared fraction of clonotypes was about 5.5% for naive CD4, roughly 3.4% for naive CD8, 2.3% for memory CD4, and under 0.5% for memory CD8. Pairwise subsampling led to the expectation that sequencing depth would affect the degree of clonotype sharing among donors. Compared with non-shared clonotypes, clonotypes shared by all four sorted-subset donors had higher generation probabilities. Incomplete sequencing was indicated by rarefaction of sorted-subset datasets, despite the large sequencing depth.

Recombination joined TRBV7-8 with TRBJ2-1; TRBD1 fits 10 bases in the junction. This sequence was found in a young man in good health. Input material: naive CD8+ T cells sorted from blood. In the paper's terms, the cell subset or site label means: CD45RA+CCR7+. The CDR3 has the sequence CASSAPGTGAYNEQFF. The sequence in DNA is TGTGCCAGCAGCGCCCCCGGGACAGGGGCCTACAATGAGCAGTTCTTC.